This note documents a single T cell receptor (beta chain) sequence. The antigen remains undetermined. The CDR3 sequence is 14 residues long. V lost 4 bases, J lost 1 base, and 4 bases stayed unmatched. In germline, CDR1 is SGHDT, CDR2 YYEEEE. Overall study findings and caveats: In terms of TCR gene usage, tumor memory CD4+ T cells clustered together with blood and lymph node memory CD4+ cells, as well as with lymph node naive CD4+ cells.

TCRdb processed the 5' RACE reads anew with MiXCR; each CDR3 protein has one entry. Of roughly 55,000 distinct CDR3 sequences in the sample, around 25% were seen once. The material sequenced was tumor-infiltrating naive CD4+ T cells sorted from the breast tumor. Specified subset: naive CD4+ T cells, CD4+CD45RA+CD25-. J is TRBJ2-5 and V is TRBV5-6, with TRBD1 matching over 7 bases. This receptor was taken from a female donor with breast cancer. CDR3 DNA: TGTGCCAGCAGCCAACAGGGGCGCCAAGAGACCCAGTACTTC. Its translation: CASSQQGRQETQYF. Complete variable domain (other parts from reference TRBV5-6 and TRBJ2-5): DAGVTQSPTHLIKTRGQQVTLRCSPKSGHDTVSWYQQALGQGPQFIFQYYEEEERQRGNFPDRFSGHQFPNYSSELNVNALLLGDSALYLCASSQQGRQETQYFGPGTRLLVL.